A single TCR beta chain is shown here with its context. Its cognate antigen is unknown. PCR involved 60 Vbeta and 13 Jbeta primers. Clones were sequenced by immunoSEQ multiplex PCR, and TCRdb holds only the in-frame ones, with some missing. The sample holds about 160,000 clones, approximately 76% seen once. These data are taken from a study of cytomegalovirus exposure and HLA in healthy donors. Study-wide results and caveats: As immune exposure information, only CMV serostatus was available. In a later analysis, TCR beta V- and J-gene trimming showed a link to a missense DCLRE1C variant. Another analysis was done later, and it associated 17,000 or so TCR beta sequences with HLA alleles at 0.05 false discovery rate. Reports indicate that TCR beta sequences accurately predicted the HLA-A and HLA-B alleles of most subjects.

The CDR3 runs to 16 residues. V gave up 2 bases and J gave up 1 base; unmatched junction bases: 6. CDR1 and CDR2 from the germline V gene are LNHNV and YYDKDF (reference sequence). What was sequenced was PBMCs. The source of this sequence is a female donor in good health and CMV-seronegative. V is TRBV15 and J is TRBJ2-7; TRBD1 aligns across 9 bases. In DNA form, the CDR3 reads TGTGCCACCAGCAGAACAGGGGGCGCTCCGTCCTACGAGCAGTACTTC. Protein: CATSRTGGAPSYEQYF.